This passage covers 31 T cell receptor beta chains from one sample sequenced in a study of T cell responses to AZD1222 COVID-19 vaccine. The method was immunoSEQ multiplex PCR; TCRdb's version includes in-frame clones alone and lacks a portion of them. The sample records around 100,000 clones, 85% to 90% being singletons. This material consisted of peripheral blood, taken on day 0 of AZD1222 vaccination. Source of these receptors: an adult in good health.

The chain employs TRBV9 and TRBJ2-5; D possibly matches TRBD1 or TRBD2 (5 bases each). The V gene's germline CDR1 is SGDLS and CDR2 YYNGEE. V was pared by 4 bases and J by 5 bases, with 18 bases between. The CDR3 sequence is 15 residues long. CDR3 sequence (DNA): TGTGCCAGCAGCTCAGGTGACGGGGCAGGGGAGACCCAGTACTTC. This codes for CASSSGDGAGETQYF.

The CDR3 region is CASSLTTDSNQPQHF. The CDR3 bases are TGTGCCAGCTCACTTACGACAGATAGCAATCAGCCCCAGCATTTT. The rearrangement links TRBV18 to TRBJ1-5, with D possibly matching TRBD1 (5 bases). The V end lost 4 bases, the J end lost 0 bases, and 10 bases lay between the germline ends. The CDR3 extends over 15 amino acids. Looked up from germline, CDR1 is KGHSH and CDR2 is LQKENI. The full variable domain, in which reference TRBV18 and TRBJ1-5 provide the parts outside the CDR3, is NAGVMQNPRHLVRRRGQEARLRCSPMKGHSHVYWYRQLPEEGLKFMVYLQKENIIDESGMPKERFSAEFPKEGPSILRIQQVVRGDSAAYFCASSLTTDSNQPQHFGDGTRLSIL.

The CDR3 nucleotides are TGTGCCACCCGATACTCTACGGGAGGTAGCAATCAGCCCCAGCATTTT. It translates to CATRYSTGGSNQPQHF. The chain has TRBV19 and TRBJ1-5; D remains unclear. The germline gives CDR1 LNHDA, CDR2 SQIVND (reference sequence). V shed 10 bases and J shed 0 bases, with 19 bases lying between them. This CDR3 comprises 16 residues.

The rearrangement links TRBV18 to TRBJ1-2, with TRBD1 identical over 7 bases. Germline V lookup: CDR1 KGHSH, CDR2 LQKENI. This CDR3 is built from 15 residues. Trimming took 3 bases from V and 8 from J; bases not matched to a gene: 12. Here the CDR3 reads CASSPQRDSQGGYTF. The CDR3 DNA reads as TGTGCCAGCTCACCTCAACGAGACTCACAGGGGGGCTACACCTTC.

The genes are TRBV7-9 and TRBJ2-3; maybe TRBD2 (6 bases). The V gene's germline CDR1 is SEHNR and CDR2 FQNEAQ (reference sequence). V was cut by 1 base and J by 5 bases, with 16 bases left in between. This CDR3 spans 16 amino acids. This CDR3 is CASSLVGGEEKDTQYF. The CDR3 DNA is TGTGCCAGCAGCTTAGTCGGGGGAGAAGAGAAAGATACGCAGTATTTT.

CDR3 in DNA: TGTGCCAGCAGCTTAGCCTTATCGACAGATCTTCGGCAGACCCAGTACTTC. This translates into CASSLALSTDLRQTQYF. V usage is TRBV7-9 and J usage is TRBJ2-5; tentatively, D is TRBD1 (5 bases). Trimming cost V 0 bases and J 6 bases, with 20 bases left between them. Germline loops: CDR1 SEHNR, CDR2 FQNEAQ (reference sequence). The CDR3 consists of 17 residues.

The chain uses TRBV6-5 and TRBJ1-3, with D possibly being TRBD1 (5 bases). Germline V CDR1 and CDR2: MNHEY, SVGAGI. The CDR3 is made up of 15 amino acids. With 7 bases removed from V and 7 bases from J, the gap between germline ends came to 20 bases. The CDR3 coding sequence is TGTGCCAGCACCCCCAGGGCAGGAGGGTGGAACACCATATATTTT. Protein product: CASTPRAGGWNTIYF.

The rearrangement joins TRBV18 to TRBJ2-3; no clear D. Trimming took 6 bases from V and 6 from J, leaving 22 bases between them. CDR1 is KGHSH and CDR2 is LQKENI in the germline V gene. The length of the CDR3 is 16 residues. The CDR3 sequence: CASSQSSMTTLDTQYF. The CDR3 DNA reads TGTGCCAGCTCCCAGAGCTCGATGACCACGTTGGATACGCAGTATTTT.

The CDR3 nucleotides read TGTGCCAGCAGCTTAGAGGGGACTAGCGGGGTTTACAATGAGCAGTTCTTC. Residues: CASSLEGTSGVYNEQFF. This chain uses TRBV7-9 with TRBJ2-1, with 13 bases identical to TRBD2. CDR3 length: 17 residues. Germline assignment: CDR1 SEHNR and CDR2 FQNEAQ (reference sequence). Trimming removed 1 base from V and 4 bases from J; junction bases left unmatched: 4.

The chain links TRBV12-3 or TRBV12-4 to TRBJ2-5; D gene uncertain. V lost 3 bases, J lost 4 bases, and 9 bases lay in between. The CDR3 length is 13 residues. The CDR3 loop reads CASSFGWRETQYF. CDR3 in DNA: TGTGCCAGCAGTTTTGGGTGGCGAGAGACCCAGTACTTC.

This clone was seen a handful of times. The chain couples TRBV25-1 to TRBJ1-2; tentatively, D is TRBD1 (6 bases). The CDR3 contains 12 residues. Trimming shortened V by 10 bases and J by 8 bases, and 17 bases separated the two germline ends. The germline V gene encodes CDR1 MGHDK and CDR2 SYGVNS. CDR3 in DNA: TGTGCCATCCCGGGCAGGGGTGGCGGCTACACCTTC. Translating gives CAIPGRGGGYTF.

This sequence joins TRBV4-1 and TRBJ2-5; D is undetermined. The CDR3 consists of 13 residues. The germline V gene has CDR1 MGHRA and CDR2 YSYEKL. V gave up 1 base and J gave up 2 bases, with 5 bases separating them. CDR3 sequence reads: CASSQGVQETQYF. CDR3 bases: TGCGCCAGCAGCCAAGGTGTTCAAGAGACCCAGTACTTC.

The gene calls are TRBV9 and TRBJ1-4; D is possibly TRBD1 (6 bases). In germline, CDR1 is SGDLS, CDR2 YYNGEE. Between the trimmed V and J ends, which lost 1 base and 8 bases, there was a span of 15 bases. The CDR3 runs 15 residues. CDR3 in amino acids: CASSVREGVGEKLFF. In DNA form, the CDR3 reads TGTGCCAGCAGCGTAAGGGAGGGGGTAGGGGAAAAACTGTTTTTT.

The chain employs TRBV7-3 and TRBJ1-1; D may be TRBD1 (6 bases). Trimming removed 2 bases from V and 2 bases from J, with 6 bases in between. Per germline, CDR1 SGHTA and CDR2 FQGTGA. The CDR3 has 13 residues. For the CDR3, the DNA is TGTGCCAGCAGCTTAGGGACAAACACTGAAGCTTTCTTT. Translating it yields CASSLGTNTEAFF.

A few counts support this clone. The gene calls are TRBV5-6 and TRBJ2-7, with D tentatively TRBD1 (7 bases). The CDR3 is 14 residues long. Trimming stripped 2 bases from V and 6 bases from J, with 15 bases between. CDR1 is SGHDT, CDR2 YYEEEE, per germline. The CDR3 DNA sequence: TGTGCCAGCAGCTTCAACAGGGGAGGTTTCGAGCAGTACTTC. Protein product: CASSFNRGGFEQYF.

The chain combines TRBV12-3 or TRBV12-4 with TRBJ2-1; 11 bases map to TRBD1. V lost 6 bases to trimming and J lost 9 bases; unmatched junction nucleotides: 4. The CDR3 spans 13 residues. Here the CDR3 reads CASSYGTGGEQFF. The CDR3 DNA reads TGTGCCAGCAGCTACGGGACAGGGGGTGAGCAGTTCTTC.

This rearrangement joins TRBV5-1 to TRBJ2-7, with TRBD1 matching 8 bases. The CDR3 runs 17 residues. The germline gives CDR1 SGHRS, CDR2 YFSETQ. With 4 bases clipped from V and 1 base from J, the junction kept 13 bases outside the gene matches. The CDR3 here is CASSRLPGQGDSYEQYF. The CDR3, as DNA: TGCGCCAGCAGCAGACTGCCCGGACAGGGTGATTCCTACGAGCAGTACTTC. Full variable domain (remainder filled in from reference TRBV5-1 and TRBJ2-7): KAGVTQTPRYLIKTRGQQVTLSCSPISGHRSVSWYQQTPGQGLQFLFEYFSETQRNKGNFPGRFSGRQFSNSRSEMNVSTLELGDSALYLCASSRLPGQGDSYEQYFGPGTRLTVT.

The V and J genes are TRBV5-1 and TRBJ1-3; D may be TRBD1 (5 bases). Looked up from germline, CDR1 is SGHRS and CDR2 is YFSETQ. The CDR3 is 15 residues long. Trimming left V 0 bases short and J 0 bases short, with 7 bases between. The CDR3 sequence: CASSLEGSSGNTIYF. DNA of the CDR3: TGCGCCAGCAGCTTGGAGGGGAGCTCTGGAAACACCATATATTTT.

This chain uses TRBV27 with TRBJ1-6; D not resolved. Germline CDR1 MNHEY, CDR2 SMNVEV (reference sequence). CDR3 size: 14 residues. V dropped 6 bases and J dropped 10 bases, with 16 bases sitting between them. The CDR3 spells CASRFGRIASPLHF. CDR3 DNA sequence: TGTGCCAGCAGATTTGGCCGAATAGCATCACCCCTCCACTTT.

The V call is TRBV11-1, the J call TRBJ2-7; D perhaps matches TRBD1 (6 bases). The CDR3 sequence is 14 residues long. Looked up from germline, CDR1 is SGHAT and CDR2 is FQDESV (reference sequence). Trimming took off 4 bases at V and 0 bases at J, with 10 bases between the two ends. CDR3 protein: CASSWDTSSYEQYF. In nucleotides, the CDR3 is TGTGCCAGCAGCTGGGACACTAGCTCCTACGAGCAGTACTTC. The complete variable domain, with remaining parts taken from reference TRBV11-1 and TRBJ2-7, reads EAEVAQSPRYKITEKSQAVAFWCDPISGHATLYWYRQILGQGPELLVQFQDESVVDDSQLPKDRFSAERLKGVDSTLKIQPAELGDSAMYLCASSWDTSSYEQYFGPGTRLTVT.

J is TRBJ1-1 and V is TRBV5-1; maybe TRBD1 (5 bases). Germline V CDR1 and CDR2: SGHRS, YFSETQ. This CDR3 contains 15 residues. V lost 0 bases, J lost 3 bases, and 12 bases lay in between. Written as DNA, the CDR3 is TGCGCCAGCAGCTTGGATCCAGGGAAGGACACTGAAGCTTTCTTT. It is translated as CASSLDPGKDTEAFF.

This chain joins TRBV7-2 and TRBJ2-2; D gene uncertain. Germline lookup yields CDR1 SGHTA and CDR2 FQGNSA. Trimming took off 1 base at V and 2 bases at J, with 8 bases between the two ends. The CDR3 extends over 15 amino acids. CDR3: CASSLVSSNTGELFF. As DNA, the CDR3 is TGTGCCAGCAGCTTAGTTAGTTCCAACACCGGGGAGCTGTTTTTT.

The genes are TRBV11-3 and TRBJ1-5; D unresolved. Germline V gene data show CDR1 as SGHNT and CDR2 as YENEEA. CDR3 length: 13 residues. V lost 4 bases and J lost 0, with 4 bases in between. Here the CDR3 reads CASSSYSNQPQHF. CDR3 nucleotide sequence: TGTGCCAGCAGCTCCTATAGCAATCAGCCCCAGCATTTT.

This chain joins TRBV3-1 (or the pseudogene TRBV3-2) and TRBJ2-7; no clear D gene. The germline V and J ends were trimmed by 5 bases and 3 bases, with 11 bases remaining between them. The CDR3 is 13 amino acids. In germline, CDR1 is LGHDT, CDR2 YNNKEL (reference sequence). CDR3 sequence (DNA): TGTGCCAGCAGCTCCCCCGCGAACTACGAGCAGTACTTC. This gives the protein CASSSPANYEQYF.

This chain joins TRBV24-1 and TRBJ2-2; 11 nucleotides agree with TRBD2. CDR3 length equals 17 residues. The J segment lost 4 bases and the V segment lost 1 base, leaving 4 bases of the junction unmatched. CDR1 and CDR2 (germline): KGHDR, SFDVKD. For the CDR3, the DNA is TGTGCCACCAGTGATTTAACTAGCGGGAGTTTCACCGGGGAGCTGTTTTTT. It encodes CATSDLTSGSFTGELFF.

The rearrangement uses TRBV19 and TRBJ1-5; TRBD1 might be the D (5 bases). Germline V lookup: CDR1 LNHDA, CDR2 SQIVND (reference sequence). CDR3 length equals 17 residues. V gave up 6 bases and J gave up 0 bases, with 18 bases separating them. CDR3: CASRKMPGGGSNQPQHF. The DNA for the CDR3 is TGTGCCAGTAGGAAAATGCCTGGGGGAGGTAGCAATCAGCCCCAGCATTTT.

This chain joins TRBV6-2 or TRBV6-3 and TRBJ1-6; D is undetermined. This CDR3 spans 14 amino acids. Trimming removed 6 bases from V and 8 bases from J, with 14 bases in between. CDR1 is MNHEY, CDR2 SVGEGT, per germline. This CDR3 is CASSDVGYDSPLHF. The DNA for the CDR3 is TGTGCCAGCAGCGACGTTGGGTATGATTCACCCCTCCACTTT.

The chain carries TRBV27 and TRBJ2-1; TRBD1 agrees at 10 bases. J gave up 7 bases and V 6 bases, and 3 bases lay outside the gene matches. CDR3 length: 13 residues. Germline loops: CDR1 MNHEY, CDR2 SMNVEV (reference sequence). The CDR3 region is CASRRTGGNEQFF. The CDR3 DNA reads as TGTGCCAGCAGGCGGACAGGGGGGAATGAGCAGTTCTTC.

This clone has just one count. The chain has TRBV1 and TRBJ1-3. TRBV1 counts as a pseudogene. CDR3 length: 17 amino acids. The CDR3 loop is CTSSQDGGRGTGNTIYF. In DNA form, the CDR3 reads TGCACCAGCAGCCAAGATGGGGGGAGAGGAACTGGAAACACCATATATTTT.

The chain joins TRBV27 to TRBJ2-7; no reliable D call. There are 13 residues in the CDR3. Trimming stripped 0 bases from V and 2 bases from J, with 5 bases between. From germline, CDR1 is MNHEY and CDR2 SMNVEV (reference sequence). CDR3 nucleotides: TGTGCCAGCAGTTTATCTTGGGCCTACGAGCAGTACTTC. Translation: CASSLSWAYEQYF.

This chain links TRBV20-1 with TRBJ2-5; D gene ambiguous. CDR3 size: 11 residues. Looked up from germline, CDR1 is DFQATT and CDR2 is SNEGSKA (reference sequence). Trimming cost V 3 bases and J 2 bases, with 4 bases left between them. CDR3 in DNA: TGCAGTGCTAGCGGACAAGAGACCCAGTACTTC. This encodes CSASGQETQYF.